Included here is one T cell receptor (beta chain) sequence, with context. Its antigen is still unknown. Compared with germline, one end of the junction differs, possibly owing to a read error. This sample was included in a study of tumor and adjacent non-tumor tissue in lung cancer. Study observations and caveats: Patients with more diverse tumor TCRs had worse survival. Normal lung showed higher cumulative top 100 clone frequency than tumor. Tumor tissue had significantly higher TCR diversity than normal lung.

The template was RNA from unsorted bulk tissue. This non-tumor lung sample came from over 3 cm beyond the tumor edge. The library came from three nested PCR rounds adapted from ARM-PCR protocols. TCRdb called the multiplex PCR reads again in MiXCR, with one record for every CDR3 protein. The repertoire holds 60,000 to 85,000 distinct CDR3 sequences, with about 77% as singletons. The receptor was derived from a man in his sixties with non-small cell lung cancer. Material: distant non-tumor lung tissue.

CDR3 coding DNA: TGTGCCAGGAGCCGCTGGCAGAGCTATGGCTATACATTC. Its translation is CARSRWQSYGYTF. V is TRBV5-6 and J is TRBJ1-2; no clear D gene. From germline, CDR1 is SGHDT and CDR2 YYEEEE. The CDR3 length is 13 residues.